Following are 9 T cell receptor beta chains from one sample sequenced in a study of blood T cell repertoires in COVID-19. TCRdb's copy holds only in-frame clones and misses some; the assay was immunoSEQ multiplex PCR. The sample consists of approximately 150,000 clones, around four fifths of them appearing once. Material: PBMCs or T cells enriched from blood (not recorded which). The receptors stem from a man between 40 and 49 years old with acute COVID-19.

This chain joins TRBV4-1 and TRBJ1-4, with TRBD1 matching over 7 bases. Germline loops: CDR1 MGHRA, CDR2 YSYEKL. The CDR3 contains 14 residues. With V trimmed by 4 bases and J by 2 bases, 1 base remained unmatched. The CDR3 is CASSLGGTNEKLFF. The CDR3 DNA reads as TGCGCCAGCAGCCTAGGGGGCACTAATGAAAAACTGTTTTTT.

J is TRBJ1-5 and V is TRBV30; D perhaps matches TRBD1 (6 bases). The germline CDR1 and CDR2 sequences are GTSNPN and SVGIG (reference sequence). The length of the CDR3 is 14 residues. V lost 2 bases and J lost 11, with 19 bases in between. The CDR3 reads CAWSRGTDNRAQHF. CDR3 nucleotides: TGTGCCTGGAGTAGAGGGACCGACAACAGGGCCCAGCATTTT.

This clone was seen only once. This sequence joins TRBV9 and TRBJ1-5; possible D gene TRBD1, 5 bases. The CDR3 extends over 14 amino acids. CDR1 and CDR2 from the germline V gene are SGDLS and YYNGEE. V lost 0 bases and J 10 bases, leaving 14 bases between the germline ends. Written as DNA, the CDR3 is TGTGCCAGCAGCGTAGAGGATTTGGGGCACCCCCAGCATTTT. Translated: CASSVEDLGHPQHF.

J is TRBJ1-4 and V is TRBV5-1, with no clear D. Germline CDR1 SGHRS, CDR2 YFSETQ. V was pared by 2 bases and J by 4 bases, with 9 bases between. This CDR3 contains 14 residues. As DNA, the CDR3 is TGCGCCAGCAGCTTTGGGCCAGTTAATGAAAAACTGTTTTTT. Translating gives CASSFGPVNEKLFF.

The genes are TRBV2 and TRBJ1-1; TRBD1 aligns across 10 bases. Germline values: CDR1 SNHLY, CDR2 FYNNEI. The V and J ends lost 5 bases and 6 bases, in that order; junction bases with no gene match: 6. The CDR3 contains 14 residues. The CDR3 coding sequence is TGTGCCAGCAGTCCGTTGACAGGGGGCTCTGAAGCTTTCTTT. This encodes CASSPLTGGSEAFF.

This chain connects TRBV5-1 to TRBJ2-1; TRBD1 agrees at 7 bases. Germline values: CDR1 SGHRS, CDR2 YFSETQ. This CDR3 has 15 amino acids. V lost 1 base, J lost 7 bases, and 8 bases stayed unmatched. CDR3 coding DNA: TGCGCCAGCAGCTTGCTACAGGGGAATGTGAATGAGCAGTTCTTC. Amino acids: CASSLLQGNVNEQFF.

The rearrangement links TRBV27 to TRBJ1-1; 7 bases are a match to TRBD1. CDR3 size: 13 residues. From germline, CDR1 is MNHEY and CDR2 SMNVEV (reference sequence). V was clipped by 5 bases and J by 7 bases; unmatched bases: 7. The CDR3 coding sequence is TGTGCCAGCAGTGATCCGGGACAGCTTGAAGCTTTCTTT. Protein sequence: CASSDPGQLEAFF.

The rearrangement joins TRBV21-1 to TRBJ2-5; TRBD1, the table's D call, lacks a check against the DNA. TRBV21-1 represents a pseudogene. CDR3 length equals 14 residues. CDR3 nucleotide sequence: TGTGCCAGCAGCAAACAGGGGCGTGGGGAGACCCAGTACTTC. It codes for CASSKQGRGETQYF.

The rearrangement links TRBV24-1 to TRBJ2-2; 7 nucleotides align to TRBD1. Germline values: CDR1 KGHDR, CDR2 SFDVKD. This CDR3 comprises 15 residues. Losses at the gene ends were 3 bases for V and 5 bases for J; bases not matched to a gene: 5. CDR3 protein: CATSDPRRGTGELFF. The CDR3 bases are TGTGCCACCAGTGATCCTCGCAGGGGGACCGGGGAGCTGTTTTTT.